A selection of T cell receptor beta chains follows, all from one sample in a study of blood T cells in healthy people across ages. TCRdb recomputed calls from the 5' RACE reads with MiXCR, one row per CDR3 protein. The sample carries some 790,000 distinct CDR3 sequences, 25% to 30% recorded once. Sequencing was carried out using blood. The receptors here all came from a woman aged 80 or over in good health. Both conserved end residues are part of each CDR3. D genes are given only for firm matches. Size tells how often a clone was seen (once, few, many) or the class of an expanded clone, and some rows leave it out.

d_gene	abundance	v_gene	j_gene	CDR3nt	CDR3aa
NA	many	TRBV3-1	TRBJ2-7	TGTGCCAGCAGCCAGGGCTGGTCAAAAGTCTCCTACGAGCAGTACTTC	CASSQGWSKVSYEQYF
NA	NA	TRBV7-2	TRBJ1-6	TGTGCCAGCAGCACGGACACCCGCTCCTATAATTCACCCCTCCACTTT	CASSTDTRSYNSPLHF
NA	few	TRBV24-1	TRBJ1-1	TGTGCCACCAGTGACCCAGAATCCACTGAAGCTTTCTTT	CATSDPESTEAFF
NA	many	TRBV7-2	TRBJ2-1	TGTGCCAGCAGCAGGCAGAAGAGCTCCTACAATGAGCAGTTCTTC	CASSRQKSSYNEQFF
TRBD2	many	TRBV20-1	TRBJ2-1	TGCAGTGCTAGAGATAAGGGTAGCGGGGGGGCTTTCTCCTACAATGAGCAGTTCTTC	CSARDKGSGGAFSYNEQFF
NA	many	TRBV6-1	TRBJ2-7	TGTGCCAGCAGGTTGGCCGGCAACTACGAGCAGTACTTC	CASRLAGNYEQYF
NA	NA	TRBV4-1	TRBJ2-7	TGCGCCAGCAGCCAAGACGGGGGCGTACTGGTCCCCTACGAGCAGTACTTC	CASSQDGGVLVPYEQYF
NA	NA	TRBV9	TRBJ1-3	TGTGCCAGCAGCGTGTACCCGGGACCTATGAGCTCTGGAAACACCATATATTTT	CASSVYPGPMSSGNTIYF
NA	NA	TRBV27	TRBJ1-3	TGTGCCAGCAGCCCGGGGGAAGCGGGGAACACCATATATTTT	CASSPGEAGNTIYF
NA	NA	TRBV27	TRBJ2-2	TGTGCCAGCAGTTTACAGGGGCGGACCACCGGGGAGCTGTTTTTT	CASSLQGRTTGELFF
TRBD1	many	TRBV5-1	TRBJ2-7	TGCGCCAGCAGCGCCCGGGACAGGGGAATCGAGCAGTACTTC	CASSARDRGIEQYF
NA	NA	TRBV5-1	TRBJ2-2	TGCGCCAGCAGCTTGGAGGGTGCGAACACCGGGGAGCTGTTTTTT	CASSLEGANTGELFF
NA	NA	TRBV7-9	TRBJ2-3	TGTGCCAGCAGCTGGACGGGACACGGGACAGATACGCAGTATTTT	CASSWTGHGTDTQYF
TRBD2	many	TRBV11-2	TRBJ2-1	TGTGCCAGCAGCTTTCCGGGGGGGGGGCAGTTCTTC	CASSFPGGGQFF
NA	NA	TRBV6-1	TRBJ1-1	TGTGCCAGCAGTGAAGGGGGACTGGGGGCAGGTTGGGGGACTGAAGCTTTCTTT	CASSEGGLGAGWGTEAFF
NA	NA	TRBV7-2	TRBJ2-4	TGTGCCAGCAGCTTAGTGGCTGGGAACATTCAGTACTTC	CASSLVAGNIQYF
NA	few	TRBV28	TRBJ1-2	TGTGCCAGCAGTTTCTGGGGCAGCACTGGCTACACCTTC	CASSFWGSTGYTF
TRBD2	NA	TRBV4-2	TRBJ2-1	TGTGCCAGCAGCGCACGACTAGCGGGGGGCCCTCCCGAGACCCAGTTCTTC	CASSARLAGGPPETQFF
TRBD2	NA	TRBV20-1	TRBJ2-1	TGCGGTGCTAGAGAGATCGGCGGGGGGGCCTACAATGAGCAGTTCTTC	CGAREIGGGAYNEQFF
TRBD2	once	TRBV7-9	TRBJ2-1	TGTGCCAGCAGCTTAGTAGCGGGGGATTACAAAATGGAGCAGTTCTTC	CASSLVAGDYKMEQFF
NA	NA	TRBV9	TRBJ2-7	TGCGCCAGCAGCGAGGATGGTTATGAGCAGTACTTC	CASSEDGYEQYF
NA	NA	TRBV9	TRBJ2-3	TGTGCCAGCAGCGCGGCGATCAGTGCTAGCACAGATACGCAGTATTTT	CASSAAISASTDTQYF
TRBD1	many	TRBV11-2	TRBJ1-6	TGTGCCAGCAGCGCCGGACAGGGAAGCTCACCCCTCCACTTT	CASSAGQGSSPLHF
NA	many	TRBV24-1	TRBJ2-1	TGTGCCACCAGTGATTTGAGGGGGGAGTCCTACAATGAGCAGTTCTTC	CATSDLRGESYNEQFF
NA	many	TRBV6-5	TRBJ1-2	TGTGCCAGCAGTTCGCAGTATGGCTACACCTTC	CASSSQYGYTF
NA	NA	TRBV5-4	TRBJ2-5	TGTGCCAGCAGCTTGGCTCGGGGCGGCGGGAATGAGCAGTACTTC	CASSLARGGGNEQYF
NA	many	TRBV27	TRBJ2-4	TGTGCCAGCAGTTCTGGTGTAGGCAAAAACATTCAGTACTTC	CASSSGVGKNIQYF
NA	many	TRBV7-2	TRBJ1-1	TGTGCCAGCATACTAGCCCCGAACACTGAAGCTTTCTTT	CASILAPNTEAFF
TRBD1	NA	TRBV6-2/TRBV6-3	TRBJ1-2	TGTGCCAGCAGGCGGACGACAGGGTTGGTAGGCTACACCTTC	CASRRTTGLVGYTF
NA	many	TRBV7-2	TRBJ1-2	TGTGCCAGCAGCTTAGTTGGGCTGCTCTATGGCTACACCTTC	CASSLVGLLYGYTF
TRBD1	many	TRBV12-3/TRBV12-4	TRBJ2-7	TGTGCCAGCAGTTCCCGGGACAGGGGGGTTAGTGAGCAGTACTTC	CASSSRDRGVSEQYF
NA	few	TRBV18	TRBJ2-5	TGTGCCAGCTCTGGGTCCCAAGAGACCCAGTACTTC	CASSGSQETQYF
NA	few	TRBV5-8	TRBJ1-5	TGTGCCAGCAATCCGGGATGGCATCAGCCCCAGCATTTT	CASNPGWHQPQHF
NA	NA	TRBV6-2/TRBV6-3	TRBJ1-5	TGTGCCAGCAGTTACGGCGGGAATAGCAATCAGCCCCAGCATTTT	CASSYGGNSNQPQHF